Following are 10 T cell receptor beta chains from one sample sequenced in a study of blood T cell repertoires in COVID-19. Clones were read by immunoSEQ multiplex PCR, and TCRdb kept only the in-frame ones, dropping some. Here the sample spans 75,000 to 100,000 clones, 65% to 90% being singletons. Source material: peripheral blood. The receptors were gathered from a woman older than 75 with acute or convalescent COVID-19.

CDR3 DNA: TGTGCCATCAGTGAGAATCTCGGAAGCGGGGGTGGTTTAGATACGCAGTATTTT. Translated, it gives CAISENLGSGGGLDTQYF. The chain links TRBV10-3 to TRBJ2-3; 8 positions match TRBD2. The CDR3 totals 18 residues. Germline CDR1 reads ENHRY; CDR2 reads SYGVKD. The J segment lost 5 bases and the V segment lost 2 bases, leaving 15 bases of the junction unmatched.

The V and J genes are TRBV6-6 and TRBJ2-3; 11 positions agree with TRBD2. CDR1 is MNHNY and CDR2 is SVGAGI in the germline V gene (reference sequence). The CDR3 loop spans 18 amino acids. Germline trimming cut 5 bases from V and 0 bases from J; bases unmatched to any gene: 10. The CDR3 loop is CASSLTSGALTSTDTQYF. The CDR3 coding sequence is TGTGCCAGCAGTCTGACTAGCGGGGCCTTAACTAGCACAGATACGCAGTATTTT.

The CDR3: CASSPYSGTLQPQHF. The CDR3 bases are TGTGCCAGCAGCCCGTACTCCGGGACTCTTCAGCCCCAGCATTTT. The V and J genes are TRBV9 and TRBJ1-5, with D possibly being TRBD1 (5 bases). CDR1 SGDLS and CDR2 YYNGEE come from the germline V gene. Between the trimmed V and J ends, which lost 4 bases and 6 bases, there was a span of 17 bases. CDR3 length equals 15 residues.

CDR3 amino acids: CASSQEGAGEYSPLHF. In DNA form, the CDR3 reads TGCGCCAGCAGCCAAGAAGGCGCAGGGGAGTACTCACCCCTCCACTTT. The chain uses TRBV4-1 and TRBJ1-6; a possible D gene is TRBD1 (6 bases). The CDR3 spans 16 residues. V shed 0 bases and J shed 10 bases, with 16 bases lying between them. CDR1 is MGHRA, CDR2 YSYEKL, per germline.

The chain carries TRBV28 and TRBJ1-5; D call uncertain. Trimming removed 2 bases at V and 4 bases at J, with 12 bases between. Germline CDR1 reads MDHEN; CDR2 reads SYDVKM. This CDR3 has 15 residues. The DNA for the CDR3 is TGTGCCAGCAGTTTAAGTGGCAGGTTAAATCAGCCCCAGCATTTT. The encoded protein is CASSLSGRLNQPQHF.

The rearrangement uses TRBV4-1 and TRBJ1-6; 7 bases line up with TRBD1. CDR3 length: 17 amino acids. CDR1 is MGHRA, CDR2 YSYEKL, per germline. Trimming removed 0 bases from V and 1 base from J; junction bases left unmatched: 3. The CDR3 DNA sequence: TGCGCCAGCAGCCAAGAAAGGGGGCTATCCTATAATTCACCCCTCCACTTT. Amino acid sequence: CASSQERGLSYNSPLHF.

The V gene is TRBV7-8, the J gene TRBJ2-1; 14 bases agree with TRBD2. Germline CDR1 SGHVS, CDR2 FQNEAQ. J was trimmed by 7 bases and V by 5 bases; bases with no gene match: 4. This CDR3 spans 15 amino acids. The CDR3, as DNA: TGTGCCAGCAGCCAGACTAGCGGGGGGGCGAATGAGCAGTTCTTC. This sequence encodes CASSQTSGGANEQFF.

The chain employs TRBV9 and TRBJ1-2; D is unclear. From germline, CDR1 is SGDLS and CDR2 YYNGEE. The CDR3 is made up of 13 amino acids. V dropped 3 bases and J dropped 8 bases, with 14 bases sitting between them. The CDR3 region is CASSEDSLRGYTF. DNA for the CDR3: TGTGCCAGCAGCGAGGACTCCCTCCGGGGCTACACCTTC. Supplemented by reference TRBV9 and TRBJ1-2, the full variable domain reads DSGVTQTPKHLITATGQRVTLRCSPRSGDLSVYWYQQSLDQGLQFLIQYYNGEERAKGNILERFSAQQFPDLHSELNLSSLELGDSALYFCASSEDSLRGYTFGSGTRLTVV.

This clone was picked up one time. The chain carries TRBV2 and TRBJ2-5; perhaps TRBD2 as D (5 bases). Trimming took off 8 bases at V and 7 bases at J, with 17 bases between the two ends. The germline CDR1 and CDR2 sequences are SNHLY and FYNNEI. CDR3 size: 13 residues. The CDR3 reads CASLSSGRGTQYF. CDR3 coding DNA: TGTGCCAGCTTATCTTCGGGGAGAGGGACCCAGTACTTC. The variable domain in full, with the rest retrieved from reference TRBV2 and TRBJ2-5, is EPEVTQTPSHQVTQMGQEVILRCVPISNHLYFYWYRQILGQKVEFLVSFYNNEISEKSEIFDDQFSVERPDGSNFTLKIRSTKLEDSAMYFCASLSSGRGTQYFGPGTRLLVL.

The V call is TRBV5-5, the J call TRBJ1-5, with 7 bases identical to TRBD1. Per germline, CDR1 SGHKS and CDR2 YYEKEE (reference sequence). The CDR3 runs to 16 residues. The V and J ends lost 0 bases and 4 bases, in that order; junction bases with no gene match: 7. The CDR3 coding sequence is TGTGCCAGCAGCTTGGCCATCCTACAGGGGAATCAGCCCCAGCATTTT. Protein product: CASSLAILQGNQPQHF.